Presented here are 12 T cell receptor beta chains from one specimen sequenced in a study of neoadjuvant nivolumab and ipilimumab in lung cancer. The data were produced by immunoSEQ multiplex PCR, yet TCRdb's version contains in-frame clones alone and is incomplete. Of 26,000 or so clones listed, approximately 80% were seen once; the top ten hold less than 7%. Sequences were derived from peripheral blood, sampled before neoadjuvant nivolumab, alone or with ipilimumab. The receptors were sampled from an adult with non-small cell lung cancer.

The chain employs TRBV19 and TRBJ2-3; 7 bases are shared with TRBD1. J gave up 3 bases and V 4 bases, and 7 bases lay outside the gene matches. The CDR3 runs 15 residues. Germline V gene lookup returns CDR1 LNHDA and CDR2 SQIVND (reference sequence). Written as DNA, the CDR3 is TGTGCCAGTAGTAAGGGGTCAGGGGGTACAGATACGCAGTATTTT. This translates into CASSKGSGGTDTQYF.

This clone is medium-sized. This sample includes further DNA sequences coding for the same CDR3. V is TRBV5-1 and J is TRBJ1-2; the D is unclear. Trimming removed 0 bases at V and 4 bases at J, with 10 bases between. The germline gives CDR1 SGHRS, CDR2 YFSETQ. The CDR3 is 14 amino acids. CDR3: CASSLGGRTYGYTF. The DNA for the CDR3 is TGCGCCAGCAGCTTGGGCGGGCGTACCTATGGCTACACCTTC.

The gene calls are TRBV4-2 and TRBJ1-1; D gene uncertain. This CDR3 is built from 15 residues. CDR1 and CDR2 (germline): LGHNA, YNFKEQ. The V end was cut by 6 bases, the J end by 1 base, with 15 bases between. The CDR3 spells CASRVLGSPNTEAFF. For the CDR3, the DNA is TGTGCCAGCAGAGTTCTAGGGAGCCCGAACACTGAAGCTTTCTTT.

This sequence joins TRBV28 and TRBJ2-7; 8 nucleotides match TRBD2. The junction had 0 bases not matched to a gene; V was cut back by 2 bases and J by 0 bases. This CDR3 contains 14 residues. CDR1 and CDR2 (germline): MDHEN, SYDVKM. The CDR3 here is CASSLAGGSYEQYF. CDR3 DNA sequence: TGTGCCAGCAGTTTAGCGGGGGGCTCCTACGAGCAGTACTTC.

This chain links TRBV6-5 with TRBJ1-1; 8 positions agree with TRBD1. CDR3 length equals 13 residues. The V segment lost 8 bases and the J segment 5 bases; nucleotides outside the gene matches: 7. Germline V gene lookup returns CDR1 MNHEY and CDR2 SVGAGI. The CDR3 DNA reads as TGTGCCAGCGGAATAGACAGGGGTACTGAAGCTTTCTTT. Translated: CASGIDRGTEAFF.

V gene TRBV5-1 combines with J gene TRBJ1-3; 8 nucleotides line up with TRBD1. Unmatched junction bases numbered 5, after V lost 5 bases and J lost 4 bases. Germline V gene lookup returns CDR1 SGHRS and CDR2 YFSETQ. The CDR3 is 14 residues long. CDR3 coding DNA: TGCGCCAGCAGGCAGGGGGCGCAGGGAAACACCATATATTTT. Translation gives CASRQGAQGNTIYF. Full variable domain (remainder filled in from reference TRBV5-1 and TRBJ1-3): KAGVTQTPRYLIKTRGQQVTLSCSPISGHRSVSWYQQTPGQGLQFLFEYFSETQRNKGNFPGRFSGRQFSNSRSEMNVSTLELGDSALYLCASRQGAQGNTIYFGEGSWLTVV.

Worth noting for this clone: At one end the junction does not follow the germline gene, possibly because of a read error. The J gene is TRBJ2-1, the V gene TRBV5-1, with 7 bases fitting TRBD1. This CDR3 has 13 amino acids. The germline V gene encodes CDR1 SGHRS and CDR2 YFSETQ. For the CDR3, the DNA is TGCGCAAGCAGCTTGGGACAGTACAATGAGCAGTTCTTC. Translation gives CASSLGQYNEQFF. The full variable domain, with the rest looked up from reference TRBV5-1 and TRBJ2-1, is KAGVTQTPRYLIKTRGQQVTLSCSPISGHRSVSWYQQTPGQGLQFLFEYFSETQRNKGNFPGRFSGRQFSNSRSEMNVSTLELGDSALYLCASSLGQYNEQFFGPGTRLTVL.

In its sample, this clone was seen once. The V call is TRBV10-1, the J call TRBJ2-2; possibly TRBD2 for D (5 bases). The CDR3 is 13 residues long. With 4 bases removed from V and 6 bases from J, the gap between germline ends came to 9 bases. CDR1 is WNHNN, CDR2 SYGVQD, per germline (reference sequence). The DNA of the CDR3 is TGCGCCAGCAGTGGTCCGGGATCCGGGGAGCTGTTTTTT. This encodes CASSGPGSGELFF.

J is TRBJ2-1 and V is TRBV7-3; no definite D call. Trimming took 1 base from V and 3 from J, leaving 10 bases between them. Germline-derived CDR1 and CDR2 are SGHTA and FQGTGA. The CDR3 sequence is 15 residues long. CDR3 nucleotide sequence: TGTGCCAGCAGCTTAAATCCGGGCGACTACAATGAGCAGTTCTTC. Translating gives CASSLNPGDYNEQFF.

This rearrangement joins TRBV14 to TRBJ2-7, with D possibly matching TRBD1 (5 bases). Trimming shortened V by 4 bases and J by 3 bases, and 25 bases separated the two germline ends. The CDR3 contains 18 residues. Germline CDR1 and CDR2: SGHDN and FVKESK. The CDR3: CASSLLTSGQGFNYEQYF. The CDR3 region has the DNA TGTGCCAGCAGCCTCCTAACAAGTGGGCAGGGTTTCAACTACGAGCAGTACTTC.

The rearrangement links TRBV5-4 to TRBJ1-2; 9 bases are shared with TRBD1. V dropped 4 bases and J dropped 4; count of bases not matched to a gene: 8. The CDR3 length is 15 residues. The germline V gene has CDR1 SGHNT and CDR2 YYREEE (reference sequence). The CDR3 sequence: CASSKPGTGFYGYTF. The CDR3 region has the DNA TGTGCCAGCAGCAAACCGGGGACAGGGTTCTATGGCTACACCTTC.

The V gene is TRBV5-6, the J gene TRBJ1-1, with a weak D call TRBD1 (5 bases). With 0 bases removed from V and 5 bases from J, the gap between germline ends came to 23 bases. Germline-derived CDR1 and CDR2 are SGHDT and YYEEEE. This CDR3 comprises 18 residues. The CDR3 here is CASSLAGGFGDWGTEAFF. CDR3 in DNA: TGTGCCAGCAGCTTGGCCGGAGGGTTTGGAGATTGGGGGACTGAAGCTTTCTTT.